This T cell receptor beta chain was captured by sequencing in a study of neurological immune-mediated disorders. Study findings and constraints: Sharing of CDR3 amino acid sequences among expanded clones across subjects was absent, suggesting private repertoires in all groups.

TCRdb processed the 5' RACE reads anew with MiXCR; each CDR3 protein has one entry. Of tens of thousands of distinct CDR3 sequences in the sample, 2.5% to 3% were seen once. There are many counts of this clonotype. Antigen: not known. Sequenced input: PBMCs. The receptor was isolated from a woman aged 30 to 39 with multiple sclerosis.

The DNA for the CDR3 is TGCAGTGCCCTTGGACTAGCGGGAGGTAGCGTGCAGTACTTC. It specifies CSALGLAGGSVQYF. The rearrangement joins TRBV20-1 to TRBJ2-7; 14 bases fit TRBD2. CDR3 size: 14 residues. Germline V gene sequence: CDR1 DFQATT, CDR2 SNEGSKA (reference sequence). The trim removed 6 bases at V and 9 bases at J, leaving 10 bases unmatched.